This TCR beta chain appears in the sequencing data of a study of cytomegalovirus exposure and HLA in healthy donors. For the study at large: The study placed 80% to 85% of its approximately 360 genotyped donors in the Caucasian-associated ancestry cluster.

Turning to this clone: Its antigen is unknown.

Study-wide results and limits: In vitro confirmation showed three CMV-associated chains to be CMV antigen specific. Solely CMV serostatus was available to characterize immune exposure.

A multiplex PCR was run with 60 Vbeta primers and 13 Jbeta primers. The method was immunoSEQ multiplex PCR; TCRdb's version includes in-frame clones alone and lacks a portion of them. The sample shows some 210,000 clones, about 72% of them seen only once. Donors consisted of healthy bone marrow donors. CDR1 is SQVTM and CDR2 is ANQGSEA in the germline V gene. CDR3 length: 18 residues. The V segment lost 2 bases and the J segment 2 bases; nucleotides outside the gene matches: 11. This sequence originates from a male donor in good health and CMV-seronegative. The sample was PBMCs. This rearrangement joins TRBV29-1 to TRBJ2-5, with 13 bases matching TRBD2. CDR3 bases: TGCAGCGTTGAAATCGGTGGACTAGCGGGAGTAGGTCAAGAGACCCAGTACTTC. Translated, it gives CSVEIGGLAGVGQETQYF.